Listed below are T cell receptor beta chains from one sample, sequenced in a study of cytomegalovirus exposure and HLA in healthy donors. Assay: immunoSEQ multiplex PCR; the TCRdb copy retains only in-frame clones and omits some. The table lists about 140,000 clones, around 86% of them singletons. The sequencing input was PBMCs. These receptors were taken from a female donor in good health and CMV-seronegative. CDR3s include the opening cysteine and the closing phenylalanine or tryptophan. A D gene is named only where the DNA matches it firmly. For some rows the clone size is stated as once, few or many, or as a class when expanded; others skip it.

D: -
V: TRBV5-4
size: -
J: TRBJ2-5
CDR3: CASSLNDSPTQYF
DNA: TGTGCCAGCAGCTTGAATGACAGCCCGACCCAGTACTTC

D: TRBD2
V: TRBV19
size: -
J: TRBJ2-1
CDR3: CASKGLADYNEQFF
DNA: TGTGCCAGTAAGGGACTAGCGGATTACAATGAGCAGTTCTTC

D: -
V: TRBV9
size: once
J: TRBJ2-5
CDR3: CASSADSQETQYF
DNA: TGTGCCAGCAGCGCAGACAGTCAAGAGACCCAGTACTTC

D: -
V: TRBV5-4
size: -
J: TRBJ2-1
CDR3: CASSLATGSPSNHEQFF
DNA: TGTGCCAGCAGCTTGGCCACCGGGTCTCCCTCCAATCATGAGCAGTTCTTC

D: -
V: TRBV28
size: -
J: TRBJ2-1
CDR3: CASTVASYNEQFF
DNA: TGTGCCAGCACTGTCGCGAGTTACAATGAGCAGTTCTTC

D: TRBD1
V: TRBV13
size: -
J: TRBJ2-5
CDR3: CASSLRQGRRETQYF
DNA: TGTGCCAGCAGCTTAAGACAGGGAAGGAGGGAGACCCAGTACTTC

D: -
V: TRBV21-1
size: -
J: TRBJ1-2
CDR3: CASSKGGRNGYTF
DNA: TGTGCCAGCAGCAAGGGGGGGAGGAATGGCTACACCTTC

D: TRBD1
V: TRBV28
size: -
J: TRBJ1-5
CDR3: CASSRGRDQPQHF
DNA: TGTGCCAGCAGTAGGGGGCGGGATCAGCCCCAGCATTTT

D: TRBD2
V: TRBV4-1
size: -
J: TRBJ2-2
CDR3: CASSQVRAGVRTGELFF
DNA: TGCGCCAGCAGCCAAGTGAGGGCGGGAGTCAGGACCGGGGAGCTGTTTTTT

D: -
V: TRBV5-4
size: -
J: TRBJ1-1
CDR3: CASTLGGMNTEAFF
DNA: TGTGCCAGCACCCTGGGGGGGATGAACACTGAAGCTTTCTTT

D: TRBD1
V: TRBV5-6
size: -
J: TRBJ2-7
CDR3: CASSVAGTANEQYF
DNA: TGTGCCAGCAGCGTGGCCGGGACAGCCAACGAGCAGTACTTC

D: TRBD2
V: TRBV10-3
size: once
J: TRBJ2-1
CDR3: CAISERRLAGGPDEQFF
DNA: TGTGCCATCAGTGAGCGCCGACTAGCGGGAGGGCCGGATGAGCAGTTCTTC

D: TRBD2
V: TRBV19
size: -
J: TRBJ2-7
CDR3: CASSIVAGGSYEQYF
DNA: TGTGCCAGTAGTATAGTAGCGGGAGGTTCCTACGAGCAGTACTTC

D: -
V: TRBV7-9
size: -
J: TRBJ2-7
CDR3: CASSLVGAPYEQYF
DNA: TGTGCCAGCAGCTTAGTCGGAGCGCCCTACGAGCAGTACTTC

D: -
V: TRBV28
size: -
J: TRBJ2-2
CDR3: CASSLWQGTNTGELFF
DNA: TGTGCCAGCAGTTTATGGCAGGGGACGAACACCGGGGAGCTGTTTTTT

D: -
V: TRBV27
size: -
J: TRBJ1-5
CDR3: CASSLRGQPQHF
DNA: TGTGCCAGCAGTCTCAGGGGTCAGCCCCAGCATTTT

D: -
V: TRBV10-1
size: -
J: TRBJ2-3
CDR3: CASSVGGSGRGTQYF
DNA: TGCGCCAGCAGTGTCGGGGGTAGCGGAAGAGGTACGCAGTATTTT

D: -
V: TRBV4-1
size: once
J: TRBJ2-7
CDR3: CASSQVGDSSYEQYF
DNA: TGCGCCAGCAGCCAAGTCGGTGATAGCTCCTACGAGCAGTACTTC

D: -
V: TRBV27
size: -
J: TRBJ2-1
CDR3: CASSYSLATMIYNEQFF
DNA: TGTGCCAGCAGTTATTCCCTAGCGACGATGATCTACAATGAGCAGTTCTTC

D: -
V: TRBV2
size: -
J: TRBJ2-7
CDR3: CASSAPVDRQYF
DNA: TGTGCCAGCAGTGCCCCAGTCGACAGGCAGTACTTC